The rows below give T cell receptor beta chains drawn from one sample of a study of CD8 T cells in ankylosing spondylitis. MiXCR, applied by TCRdb to the 5' RACE reads, yields one record per CDR3 protein. The sample lists roughly 440,000 distinct CDR3 sequences, 17% occurring once. What was sequenced was blood, either unsorted or a sorted T cell fraction (not recorded which). The receptors come from a male donor with ankylosing spondylitis. Both conserved end residues are part of each CDR3. D genes are given only for firm matches. Not every row has a clone size; where given, it reads once, few, many or a size class.

clone size | J gene | V gene | D gene | CDR3 protein | CDR3 DNA
once | TRBJ2-7 | TRBV27 | . | CASSQYYDYEQYF | TGTGCCAGCAGTCAATACTACGACTACGAGCAGTACTTC
. | TRBJ2-3 | TRBV28 | TRBD2 | CASSPGLAGTNTQYF | TGTGCCAGCAGTCCGGGACTAGCGGGAACAAATACGCAGTATTTT
. | TRBJ1-1 | TRBV30 | . | CAWSRGGGLNTEAFF | TGTGCCTGGAGTCGAGGAGGCGGGTTGAACACTGAAGCTTTCTTT
. | TRBJ2-5 | TRBV12-3/TRBV12-4 | TRBD2 | CASSSQPLAGSSQETQYF | TGTGCCAGCAGTTCCCAACCGCTAGCGGGGTCGTCACAAGAGACCCAGTACTTC
few | TRBJ1-1 | TRBV29-1 | TRBD1 | CSVRRSSLQGVVSSEAFF | TGCAGCGTCCGACGATCGTCCTTACAGGGGGTAGTGAGCTCTGAAGCTTTCTTT
. | TRBJ1-2 | TRBV5-1 | . | CASSLPEGNYGYTF | TGCGCCAGCAGCTTGCCGGAAGGCAACTATGGCTACACCTTC
many | TRBJ1-4 | TRBV28 | TRBD1 | CASSQGGGANEKLFF | TGTGCCAGCAGCCAAGGAGGGGGCGCGAATGAAAAACTGTTTTTT
few | TRBJ2-7 | TRBV15 | TRBD2 | CATSRPHSGSYEQYF | TGTGCCACCAGCAGACCCCATAGCGGGTCCTACGAGCAGTACTTC
. | TRBJ2-6 | TRBV6-5 | . | CASSYSLAPLSGANVLTF | TGTGCCAGCAGTTACTCGCTAGCGCCCCTCTCTGGGGCCAACGTCCTGACTTTC
. | TRBJ1-6 | TRBV5-1 | TRBD1 | CASSWGTGNSPLHF | TGCGCCAGCAGCTGGGGGACAGGCAATTCACCCCTCCACTTT
few | TRBJ1-4 | TRBV7-9 | . | CASSLRQGGGTNEKLFF | TGTGCCAGCAGCCTTAGACAAGGAGGGGGTACCAATGAAAAACTGTTTTTT
few | TRBJ2-7 | TRBV3-1 | . | CASSLNGGEQYF | TGTGCCAGCAGCTTAAATGGGGGGGAGCAGTACTTC
. | TRBJ1-1 | TRBV30 | . | CAWSSSSEAFF | TGTGCCTGGAGTTCATCCTCTGAAGCTTTCTTT
. | TRBJ2-2 | TRBV7-9 | TRBD2 | CASSSAGGTGELSF | TGTGCCAGCAGCTCCGCGGGGGGCACTGGGGAGCTGTCTTTT
. | TRBJ1-2 | TRBV6-1 | . | CASSDKNRADNYGYTF | TGTGCCAGCAGTGACAAGAACAGAGCCGACAACTATGGCTACACCTTC
few | TRBJ2-5 | TRBV4-2 | . | CASSQVGSSVETQYF | TGTGCCAGCAGCCAAGTGGGGAGTAGCGTAGAGACCCAGTACTTC
. | TRBJ1-5 | TRBV24-1 | TRBD1 | CATSDTGTAHTPQHF | TGTGCCACCAGTGACACCGGGACAGCCCATACGCCCCAGCATTTT
. | TRBJ2-6 | TRBV5-1 | . | CASSLAPRGGANVLTF | TGCGCCAGCAGCTTGGCTCCACGGGGTGGGGCCAACGTCCTGACTTTC
few | TRBJ1-1 | TRBV6-5 | . | CASSYSGPGASAAEAFF | TGTGCCAGCAGTTACTCAGGGCCGGGGGCTTCAGCAGCTGAAGCTTTCTTT
few | TRBJ2-1 | TRBV5-1 | TRBD2 | CASSPGLAGHEQFF | TGCGCCAGCAGCCCGGGACTAGCGGGCCACGAGCAGTTCTTC
few | TRBJ2-1 | TRBV11-2 | TRBD2 | CASTGTSGYYNEQFF | TGTGCCAGCACCGGGACTAGCGGCTACTACAATGAGCAGTTCTTC
many | TRBJ2-1 | TRBV5-1 | . | CASSSRDISYNEQFF | TGCGCCAGCAGCTCCCGGGACATCTCCTACAATGAGCAGTTCTTC
. | TRBJ1-6 | TRBV9 | TRBD1 | CASSNEGAGSPLHF | TGTGCCAGCAGTAACGAGGGGGCAGGTTCACCCCTCCACTTT
many | TRBJ2-7 | TRBV4-3 | . | CASSQENSPYEQYF | TGCGCCAGCAGCCAAGAGAACAGCCCCTACGAGCAGTACTTC
. | TRBJ1-4 | TRBV3-1 | TRBD1 | CASSHARDRVEKLFF | TGTGCCAGCAGCCATGCCCGGGACAGGGTTGAAAAACTGTTTTTT
many | TRBJ1-6 | TRBV6-5 | . | CASSYSQGSNSPLHF | TGTGCCAGCAGTTACTCTCAGGGGAGCAATTCACCCCTCCACTTT
. | TRBJ1-2 | TRBV28 | . | CASTGGGYGYTF | TGTGCCAGCACCGGGGGAGGCTATGGCTACACCTTC
few | TRBJ1-2 | TRBV15 | . | CATSRAVAAGYGYTF | TGTGCCACCAGCAGAGCCGTGGCCGCGGGCTATGGCTACACCTTC
. | TRBJ1-4 | TRBV24-1 | TRBD1 | CATSESGTGVEKLFF | TGTGCCACCAGTGAGTCCGGGACAGGGGTTGAAAAACTGTTTTTT
few | TRBJ1-1 | TRBV5-5 | . | CASSRGETEAFF | TGTGCCAGCAGCAGGGGAGAGACTGAAGCTTTCTTT
. | TRBJ2-1 | TRBV7-2 | TRBD2 | CASRDISGRSYNEQFF | TGTGCCAGCAGAGATATTAGCGGGAGGTCCTACAATGAGCAGTTCTTC
few | TRBJ2-7 | TRBV20-1 | . | CSARDSESSLYEQYF | TGCAGTGCTAGAGATTCCGAGAGCAGCCTTTACGAGCAGTACTTC
many | TRBJ2-2 | TRBV12-3/TRBV12-4 | . | CASSLRGIAGELFF | TGTGCCAGCAGCCTTAGGGGGATCGCCGGGGAGCTGTTTTTT
. | TRBJ1-2 | TRBV3-1 | . | CASSQGTAYGYTF | TGTGCCAGCAGCCAAGGGACGGCTTATGGCTACACCTTC
few | TRBJ1-2 | TRBV3-1 | . | CASSQEPVYGYTF | TGTGCCAGCAGCCAAGAGCCGGTGTATGGCTACACCTTC
. | TRBJ1-2 | TRBV11-2 | TRBD1 | CASRPDRASLYGYTF | TGTGCCAGCAGGCCCGACAGGGCGTCCCTCTATGGCTACACCTTC
. | TRBJ1-6 | TRBV5-6 | . | CASSLGGHHSPLHF | TGTGCCAGCAGCTTGGGGGGGCATCATTCACCCCTCCACTTT
few | TRBJ2-3 | TRBV7-3 | . | CASSPGSAGSSDTQYF | TGTGCCAGCAGCCCCGGTAGTGCGGGGTCCTCAGATACGCAGTATTTT
few | TRBJ1-3 | TRBV5-1 | . | CASSLGQLYSGNTIYF | TGCGCCAGCAGCTTGGGACAGCTTTACTCTGGAAACACCATATATTTT
few | TRBJ2-7 | TRBV4-1 | . | CASSQLIMTGGPYEQYF | TGCGCCAGCAGCCAATTAATTATGACAGGTGGACCCTACGAGCAGTACTTC
. | TRBJ2-3 | TRBV12-3/TRBV12-4 | . | CASSQTPGRQGIGDTQYF | TGTGCCAGCAGCCAAACTCCGGGACGGCAGGGGATAGGAGATACGCAGTATTTT
few | TRBJ2-1 | TRBV9 | TRBD2 | CASSVAWDYYNEQFF | TGTGCCAGCAGCGTAGCTTGGGACTATTACAATGAGCAGTTCTTC
few | TRBJ2-7 | TRBV6-5 | TRBD2 | CASSYSAGGDFSYEQYF | TGTGCCAGCAGTTACTCGGCGGGAGGGGACTTCTCCTACGAGCAGTACTTC
. | TRBJ2-7 | TRBV2 | . | CASSEGQTTPYEQYF | TGTGCCAGCAGTGAAGGACAGACCACCCCCTACGAGCAGTACTTC